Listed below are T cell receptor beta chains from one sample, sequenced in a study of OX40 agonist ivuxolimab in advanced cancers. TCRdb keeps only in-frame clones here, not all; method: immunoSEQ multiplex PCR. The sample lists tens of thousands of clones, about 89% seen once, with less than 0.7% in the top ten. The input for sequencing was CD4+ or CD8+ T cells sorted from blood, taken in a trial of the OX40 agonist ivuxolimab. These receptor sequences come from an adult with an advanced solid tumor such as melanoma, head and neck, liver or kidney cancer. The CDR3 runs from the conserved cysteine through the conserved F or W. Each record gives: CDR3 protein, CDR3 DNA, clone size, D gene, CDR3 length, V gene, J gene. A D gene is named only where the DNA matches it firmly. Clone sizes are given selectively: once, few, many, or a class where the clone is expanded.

CDR3: CASSATPGTGGAAYEQYF
DNA: TGTGCCAGCTCAGCTACGCCAGGGACAGGGGGCGCAGCCTACGAGCAGTACTTC
size: -
D: TRBD1
length: 18
V: TRBV18
J: TRBJ2-7

CDR3: CSVDPGSGGAFF
DNA: TGCAGCGTTGATCCAGGGTCCGGGGGAGCTTTCTTT
size: once
D: -
length: 12
V: TRBV29-1
J: TRBJ1-1

CDR3: CASIPTGRNTIYF
DNA: TGTGCCAGTATTCCGACAGGCAGAAACACCATATATTTT
size: -
D: -
length: 13
V: TRBV19
J: TRBJ1-3

CDR3: CASSNRDSNGGAFF
DNA: TGTGCCAGCAGTAACCGCGACAGTAATGGCGGAGCTTTCTTT
size: few
D: -
length: 14
V: TRBV6-5
J: TRBJ1-1

CDR3: CASSSGLASGELFF
DNA: TGTGCCAGCAGCTCGGGACTAGCTTCCGGGGAGCTGTTTTTT
size: -
D: TRBD2
length: 14
V: TRBV7-2
J: TRBJ2-2

CDR3: CASSPLLGGNTEAFF
DNA: TGTGCCAGCAGCCCCCTCCTTGGGGGGAACACTGAAGCTTTCTTT
size: -
D: -
length: 15
V: TRBV7-2
J: TRBJ1-1

CDR3: CASSPGTSGVGTQYF
DNA: TGTGCCAGCAGCCCGGGGACTAGCGGGGTAGGTACGCAGTATTTT
size: once
D: TRBD2
length: 15
V: TRBV9
J: TRBJ2-3

CDR3: CASSLQAGARYEQYF
DNA: TGTGCCAGTAGTCTCCAAGCGGGGGCTCGCTACGAGCAGTACTTC
size: -
D: TRBD2
length: 15
V: TRBV19
J: TRBJ2-7

CDR3: CASRPEKGAGNTIYF
DNA: TGTGCCAGCAGACCCGAGAAGGGAGCAGGAAACACCATATATTTT
size: -
D: -
length: 15
V: TRBV11-2
J: TRBJ1-3

CDR3: CASSFHDLGREKLFF
DNA: TGTGCCAGCAGTTTTCATGACCTGGGGCGGGAGAAACTGTTTTTT
size: -
D: -
length: 15
V: TRBV28
J: TRBJ1-4

CDR3: CASSLQGNQPQHF
DNA: TGTGCCAGCAGCCTTCAGGGAAATCAGCCCCAGCATTTT
size: once
D: -
length: 13
V: TRBV7-8
J: TRBJ1-5

CDR3: CASSSKFMSGANVLTF
DNA: TGTGCCAGCAGCTCGAAATTTATGTCTGGGGCCAACGTCCTGACTTTC
size: -
D: -
length: 16
V: TRBV5-6
J: TRBJ2-6

CDR3: CASSEASTGYEQYF
DNA: TGTGCCAGCAGTGAAGCTTCGACCGGCTACGAGCAGTACTTC
size: -
D: -
length: 14
V: TRBV6-1
J: TRBJ2-7

CDR3: CASSLVRVRDTQYF
DNA: TGTGCCAGCAGCTTGGTTAGGGTCCGAGATACGCAGTATTTT
size: -
D: -
length: 14
V: TRBV5-6
J: TRBJ2-3

CDR3: CASSSPGQSYEQYF
DNA: TGTGCCAGCAGTTCCCCCGGGCAATCCTACGAGCAGTACTTC
size: -
D: -
length: 14
V: TRBV28
J: TRBJ2-7

CDR3: CASSFSFLGYTF
DNA: TGTGCCAGCAGCTTCTCCTTCTTGGGCTACACCTTC
size: once
D: -
length: 12
V: TRBV7-9
J: TRBJ1-2

CDR3: CASTQRGGDTQYF
DNA: TGTGCCAGTACTCAGCGGGGAGGGGATACGCAGTATTTT
size: -
D: TRBD2
length: 13
V: TRBV19
J: TRBJ2-3

CDR3: CASSLERLDTQYF
DNA: TGTGCCAGCAGCTTGGAAAGACTGGATACGCAGTATTTT
size: -
D: -
length: 13
V: TRBV5-8
J: TRBJ2-3

CDR3: CASASGGKNIQYF
DNA: TGTGCCAGTGCCAGCGGGGGGAAGAACATTCAGTACTTC
size: -
D: TRBD2
length: 13
V: TRBV2
J: TRBJ2-4

CDR3: CASSLAWDRGGSGYTF
DNA: TGTGCCAGCAGCTTAGCCTGGGACAGGGGTGGTAGTGGCTACACCTTC
size: -
D: TRBD1
length: 16
V: TRBV7-2
J: TRBJ1-2

CDR3: CASSLGSGEASYEQYF
DNA: TGTGCCAGCAGCTTAGGATCGGGTGAGGCCTCCTACGAGCAGTACTTC
size: -
D: -
length: 16
V: TRBV7-2
J: TRBJ2-7

CDR3: CAWSSGRRGNTIYF
DNA: TGTGCCTGGAGTTCCGGACGAAGAGGAAACACCATATATTTT
size: -
D: -
length: 14
V: TRBV30
J: TRBJ1-3

CDR3: CASSVGTGELFF
DNA: TGTGCCAGCAGCGTAGGAACCGGGGAGCTGTTTTTT
size: -
D: -
length: 12
V: TRBV9
J: TRBJ2-2

CDR3: CASTHGRGTSGTSTDTQYF
DNA: TGCGCCAGCACCCATGGCCGAGGGACTAGCGGGACTAGCACAGATACGCAGTATTTT
size: -
D: TRBD2
length: 19
V: TRBV5-1
J: TRBJ2-3

CDR3: CASSFSLQGAAYNEQFF
DNA: TGTGCCAGCAGCTTCTCTCTACAGGGGGCAGCATACAATGAGCAGTTCTTC
size: once
D: TRBD1
length: 17
V: TRBV5-6
J: TRBJ2-1

CDR3: CASSQLDREGEAFF
DNA: TGCGCCAGCAGCCAATTAGACAGGGAAGGTGAAGCTTTCTTT
size: -
D: TRBD1
length: 14
V: TRBV5-1
J: TRBJ1-1

CDR3: CASRQGAGTGNTIYF
DNA: TGTGCCAGCCGACAGGGGGCAGGGACTGGAAACACCATATATTTT
size: -
D: TRBD1
length: 15
V: TRBV6-1
J: TRBJ1-3

CDR3: CASTDRVPNEKLFF
DNA: TGTGCCAGCACCGACAGGGTACCCAATGAAAAACTGTTTTTT
size: -
D: TRBD1
length: 14
V: TRBV6-6
J: TRBJ1-4

CDR3: CASSEWGRAENEQFF
DNA: TGTGCCAGCAGTGAGTGGGGGAGGGCGGAAAATGAGCAGTTCTTC
size: -
D: TRBD2
length: 15
V: TRBV2
J: TRBJ2-1

CDR3: CASSLTGGNIVYGYTF
DNA: TGTGCCAGCAGCCTTACGGGAGGGAACATAGTCTATGGCTACACCTTC
size: -
D: -
length: 16
V: TRBV5-8
J: TRBJ1-2

CDR3: CASSPRTGNTIYF
DNA: TGTGCCAGCAGTCCCCGTACGGGAAACACCATATATTTT
size: -
D: -
length: 13
V: TRBV2
J: TRBJ1-3

CDR3: CASSTGTEDEQYF
DNA: TGTGCCAGCAGCACAGGGACGGAGGACGAGCAGTACTTC
size: -
D: -
length: 13
V: TRBV7-8
J: TRBJ2-7

CDR3: CASSSTGQNNYGYTF
DNA: TGTGCCAGCAGCTCAACGGGACAGAATAACTATGGCTACACCTTC
size: -
D: TRBD1
length: 15
V: TRBV11-3
J: TRBJ1-2

CDR3: CASSGAGTVDTQYF
DNA: TGTGCCAGCAGTGGCGCGGGAACGGTAGATACGCAGTATTTT
size: -
D: -
length: 14
V: TRBV2
J: TRBJ2-3

CDR3: CASSFPSGRAQDTGELFF
DNA: TGCGCCAGCAGCTTCCCTAGCGGGAGGGCCCAGGACACCGGGGAGCTGTTTTTT
size: -
D: TRBD2
length: 18
V: TRBV5-1
J: TRBJ2-2

CDR3: CSVGPTASQGETQYF
DNA: TGCAGCGTTGGCCCGACAGCCTCACAAGGGGAGACCCAGTACTTC
size: once
D: -
length: 15
V: TRBV29-1
J: TRBJ2-5

CDR3: CASSSGTPQETQYF
DNA: TGTGCCAGCAGCTCCGGGACGCCACAAGAGACCCAGTACTTC
size: -
D: -
length: 14
V: TRBV9
J: TRBJ2-5

CDR3: CASSPYRSEFGTDTQYF
DNA: TGTGCCAGCTCACCATATCGGTCGGAGTTCGGCACAGATACGCAGTATTTT
size: -
D: -
length: 17
V: TRBV18
J: TRBJ2-3

CDR3: CASSADRASPLHF
DNA: TGTGCTAGCAGCGCGGACAGGGCATCACCCCTCCACTTT
size: few
D: TRBD1
length: 13
V: TRBV7-7
J: TRBJ1-6

CDR3: CAISEGQGPNEQFF
DNA: TGTGCCATCAGTGAGGGACAGGGTCCCAATGAGCAGTTCTTC
size: -
D: TRBD1
length: 14
V: TRBV10-3
J: TRBJ2-1

CDR3: CASSTGGGNTIYF
DNA: TGTGCCAGCAGTACAGGGGGAGGAAACACCATATATTTT
size: -
D: TRBD1
length: 13
V: TRBV2
J: TRBJ1-3

CDR3: CASSHPGLGQESGANVLTF
DNA: TGTGCCAGCAGCCACCCGGGACTGGGACAGGAGTCTGGGGCCAACGTCCTGACTTTC
size: -
D: TRBD1
length: 19
V: TRBV14
J: TRBJ2-6

CDR3: CASSKTGDLNQPQHF
DNA: TGCGCCAGCAGTAAGACAGGGGACCTCAATCAGCCCCAGCATTTT
size: -
D: TRBD1
length: 15
V: TRBV10-2
J: TRBJ1-5

CDR3: CSVEQGGTEAFF
DNA: TGCAGCGTTGAACAGGGTGGCACTGAAGCTTTCTTT
size: -
D: -
length: 12
V: TRBV29-1
J: TRBJ1-1

CDR3: CASSLVGGRYNEQFF
DNA: TGTGCCAGCAGCTTAGTAGGAGGACGCTACAATGAGCAGTTCTTC
size: -
D: -
length: 15
V: TRBV7-2
J: TRBJ2-1

CDR3: CASSVGHMRETQYF
DNA: TGTGCCAGCAGTGTAGGGCATATGAGGGAGACCCAGTACTTC
size: -
D: -
length: 14
V: TRBV6-1
J: TRBJ2-5

CDR3: CSAFDSSQQFF
DNA: TGCAGTGCTTTTGACAGTTCCCAGCAGTTCTTC
size: -
D: -
length: 11
V: TRBV20-1
J: TRBJ2-1

CDR3: CASSPDRYNEQFF
DNA: TGTGCCAGCAGCCCTGACAGGTACAATGAGCAGTTCTTC
size: -
D: -
length: 13
V: TRBV2
J: TRBJ2-1

CDR3: CASRTTGRYEQYF
DNA: TGTGCCAGCAGAACGACAGGGCGCTACGAGCAGTACTTC
size: -
D: TRBD1
length: 13
V: TRBV27
J: TRBJ2-7

CDR3: CASSLVSGELYGYTF
DNA: TGTGCCAGCAGCTTAGTCTCAGGGGAGCTTTATGGCTACACCTTC
size: -
D: -
length: 15
V: TRBV7-2
J: TRBJ1-2

CDR3: CASSTGVSYGYTF
DNA: TGTGCCAGTAGTACAGGGGTGAGCTATGGCTACACCTTC
size: few
D: -
length: 13
V: TRBV19
J: TRBJ1-2

CDR3: CASSQGPGNTIYF
DNA: TGTGCCAGCAGCCAAGGTCCTGGAAACACCATATATTTT
size: -
D: -
length: 13
V: TRBV11-3
J: TRBJ1-3

CDR3: CASSFGNTIYF
DNA: TGCGCCAGCAGCTTTGGAAACACCATATATTTT
size: -
D: -
length: 11
V: TRBV5-1
J: TRBJ1-3

CDR3: CAWSVPVPSGANVLTF
DNA: TGTGCCTGGAGTGTCCCTGTCCCCTCTGGGGCCAACGTCCTGACTTTC
size: -
D: -
length: 16
V: TRBV30
J: TRBJ2-6